This TCR delta chain was found in a study of Vδ1+ human thymocytes. The template was reverse-transcribed extracted RNA. The CDR3 regions were amplified by multiplex PCR from V-gene primers to a constant-region primer. TCRdb reapplied CATT to the multiplex PCR reads. In the table there are under 80,000 delta-chain clones, about 35% of which are singletons. The germline V gene encodes CDR1 TSWWSYY and CDR2 QGS. The germline V and J ends were trimmed by 4 bases and 6 bases, with 24 bases remaining between them. The CDR3 sequence is 17 residues long. Broader study findings: In the thymus, TRG and TRD repertoires looked highly polyclonal with Gaussian CDR3 lengths. Roughly 22% of thymic delta-chain sequences were Vdelta2, with few Vdelta3, unlike blood Vdelta1+ controls. The authors advised highly purified populations and single-cell validation.

After alphabeta T cell depletion, CD3+ Vdelta1+ Vdelta2- thymocytes were sorted. Sorted Vdelta1+ thymocytes were about 97% to 99.6% pure. This clone has just a few counts. Its antigen remains unidentified. The origin of this receptor is a boy younger than two who had congenital heart surgery. This chain links TRDV1 with TRDJ1; D gene uncertain. The sample comprised Vdelta1+ gamma-delta thymocytes from the thymus. Sample subset: FACS-sorted CD3+ TCRalphabeta- TCRVdelta1+ TCRVdelta2- thymocytes. CDR3: CALGGYSSRAHIHKLIF. CDR3 DNA: TGTGCTCTTGGGGGATATTCTTCTAGAGCCCATATCCATAAACTCATCTTT.